Shown below are 20 T cell receptor beta chains from a single sample sequenced in a study of T cell changes during pregnancy in multiple sclerosis. Clones were sequenced by immunoSEQ multiplex PCR, and TCRdb holds only the in-frame ones, with some missing. Among roughly 31,000 clones listed, approximately 88% were seen once. Specimen: CD8+ T cells from peripheral blood mononuclear cells, collected before pregnancy. All receptors derive from a female donor with multiple sclerosis, enrolled in a pregnancy study.

The gene calls are TRBV4-3 and TRBJ2-5; 10 nucleotides align to TRBD2. This CDR3 region has 15 residues. Germline trimming cut 4 bases from V and 2 bases from J; bases unmatched to any gene: 4. Germline V gene data show CDR1 as LGHNA and CDR2 as YSLEER. This chain's CDR3 is CASSRERGGQETQYF. In DNA form, the CDR3 reads TGCGCCAGCAGCCGCGAGCGGGGGGGTCAAGAGACCCAGTACTTC.

A single count supports this clone. In nucleotides, the CDR3 is TGTGCCAGCTCACACGTTGGAGCTGGCACTGAAGCTTTCTTT. Residues: CASSHVGAGTEAFF. The chain combines TRBV18 with TRBJ1-1; no firm D call. The CDR3 spans 14 residues. The V gene lost 4 bases and the J gene lost 4 bases, with 13 bases spanning the gap. Per the germline V gene, CDR1 is KGHSH and CDR2 is LQKENI.

The chain has TRBV7-3 and TRBJ1-6; no firm D call. V shed 2 bases and J shed 0 bases, with 5 bases lying between them. This CDR3 comprises 15 residues. The germline CDR1 and CDR2 sequences are SGHTA and FQGTGA. As DNA, the CDR3 is TGTGCCAGCAGCTTAGAGAGCTCCTATAATTCACCCCTCCACTTT. This sequence encodes CASSLESSYNSPLHF.

This clone was counted between two and nine times. The chain recombines TRBV6-1 with TRBJ1-4; 9 bases match TRBD1. Germline V gene lookup returns CDR1 MNHNS and CDR2 SASEGT. With 1 base clipped from V and 6 bases from J, the junction kept 6 bases outside the gene matches. The CDR3 consists of 16 residues. In DNA, the CDR3 is TGTGCCAGCAGTGAAGGTGCGGGACAGGGCGATGAAAAACTGTTTTTT. Translation: CASSEGAGQGDEKLFF.

V gene TRBV4-1 combines with J gene TRBJ2-7; possibly TRBD1 for D (6 bases). This CDR3 has 14 residues. Germline assignment: CDR1 MGHRA and CDR2 YSYEKL. Trimming shortened V by 2 bases and J by 2 bases, and 10 bases separated the two germline ends. The CDR3 coding sequence is TGCGCCAGCAGCCAATCCCAGGGGCCCTACGAGCAGTACTTC. Its protein product is CASSQSQGPYEQYF.

This rearrangement joins TRBV11-2 to TRBJ2-7; 11 bases map to TRBD2. V lost 7 bases to trimming and J lost 0 bases; unmatched junction nucleotides: 5. Germline V CDR1 and CDR2: SGHAT, FQNNGV. This CDR3 region has 15 residues. CDR3 DNA: TGTGCCAGCACCTCTAGCGGGGGGCTCTCCTACGAGCAGTACTTC. It is translated as CASTSSGGLSYEQYF.

The V call is TRBV14, the J call TRBJ2-2; weak D call: TRBD2 (6 bases). The CDR3 extends over 13 amino acids. From germline, CDR1 is SGHDN and CDR2 FVKESK. The germline V and J ends were trimmed by 4 bases and 8 bases, with 11 bases remaining between them. CDR3 protein: CASSPGGAGELFF. CDR3 nucleotide sequence: TGTGCCAGCAGCCCCGGAGGGGCTGGGGAGCTGTTTTTT.

This chain uses TRBV6-1 with TRBJ2-3; D remains ambiguous. The length of the CDR3 is 14 residues. V dropped 0 bases and J dropped 4 bases, with 8 bases sitting between them. Germline-derived CDR1 and CDR2 are MNHNS and SASEGT. The CDR3 spells CASSEARGADTQYF. In DNA form, the CDR3 reads TGTGCCAGCAGTGAAGCGCGAGGAGCAGATACGCAGTATTTT.

This chain links TRBV6-5 with TRBJ1-5; 10 bases align to TRBD1. CDR1 is MNHEY and CDR2 is SVGAGI in the germline V gene. This CDR3 has 14 amino acids. Trimming took 2 bases from V and 6 from J; bases not matched to a gene: 1. The CDR3 loop is CASSYGQGVQPQHF. The CDR3 bases are TGTGCCAGCAGTTACGGACAGGGGGTTCAGCCCCAGCATTTT.

The chain joins TRBV27 to TRBJ2-1; a weak D match, TRBD1 (6 bases). Germline V gives CDR1 MNHEY, CDR2 SMNVEV (reference sequence). This CDR3 contains 13 residues. Trimming cost V 5 bases and J 14 bases, with 19 bases left between them. The CDR3 reads CASSVRGEGLKFF. In nucleotides, the CDR3 is TGTGCCAGCAGTGTCAGGGGAGAGGGTTTAAAGTTCTTC.

V and J are TRBV27 and TRBJ1-1; D may be TRBD1 (5 bases). Per the germline V gene, CDR1 is MNHEY and CDR2 is SMNVEV (reference sequence). The CDR3 extends over 12 amino acids. V was clipped by 6 bases and J by 8 bases, with 13 bases between them. The CDR3 loop reads CASSGHSKEAFF. CDR3 sequence (DNA): TGTGCCAGCAGCGGACATTCCAAGGAAGCTTTCTTT.

This clone was counted only a few times. The chain has TRBV6-1 and TRBJ1-2, with 10 bases matching TRBD1. Germline V gives CDR1 MNHNS, CDR2 SASEGT. The CDR3 totals 15 residues. The V and J ends lost 8 bases and 3 bases, in that order; junction bases with no gene match: 9. Here the CDR3 reads CASGRQGARDYGYTF. In DNA form, the CDR3 reads TGTGCCAGCGGTAGACAGGGGGCAAGGGACTATGGCTACACCTTC.

This clone was observed a single time. This chain uses TRBV5-1 with TRBJ1-6; D unresolved. Germline CDR1 is SGHRS and CDR2 is YFSETQ. V shed 0 bases and J shed 4 bases, with 5 bases lying between them. This CDR3 is 14 amino acids long. The CDR3 sequence: CASSLAGYNSPLHF. The CDR3 coding sequence is TGCGCCAGCAGCTTGGCGGGATATAATTCACCCCTCCACTTT.

The V and J genes are TRBV19 and TRBJ1-1; 7 bases match TRBD1. CDR1 and CDR2 (germline): LNHDA, SQIVND (reference sequence). V dropped 5 bases and J dropped 6; count of bases not matched to a gene: 12. The CDR3 sequence is 15 residues long. DNA for the CDR3: TGTGCCAGTAGTTCACTACGGACAGGTATCCCTGAAGCTTTCTTT. It specifies CASSSLRTGIPEAFF.

The rearrangement links TRBV11-2 to TRBJ1-4; D not certain. CDR3 length equals 16 residues. Germline lookup yields CDR1 SGHAT and CDR2 FQNNGV. The V and J ends lost 5 bases and 0 bases respectively, with 13 bases between them. CDR3 DNA: TGTGCCAGCAGCCCCTTCCCCAGTGCAACTAATGAAAAACTGTTTTTT. Translation: CASSPFPSATNEKLFF.

This clone came up a few times. J is TRBJ1-5 and V is TRBV28; D not certain. The CDR3 has 16 residues. Germline CDR1 is MDHEN and CDR2 is SYDVKM. The V and J ends lost 3 bases and 0 bases respectively, with 12 bases between them. The CDR3 coding sequence is TGTGCCAGCAGTTTTGTCTGGGCATCTAGCAATCAGCCCCAGCATTTT. This gives the protein CASSFVWASSNQPQHF.

The rearrangement links TRBV11-1 to TRBJ2-7; TRBD1 matches at 9 bases. Per germline, CDR1 SGHAT and CDR2 FQDESV (reference sequence). The J segment lost 0 bases and the V segment lost 0 bases, leaving 3 bases of the junction unmatched. This CDR3 region has 16 residues. In nucleotides, the CDR3 is TGTGCCAGCAGCTTAGCCGGGACAGGGAGCTCCTACGAGCAGTACTTC. This sequence encodes CASSLAGTGSSYEQYF.

A word on this clone: One end of the junction varies from germline; a read error may be responsible. V is TRBV7-7 and J is TRBJ2-5; TRBD1 agrees at 12 bases. CDR1 is SSHAT, CDR2 FNYEAQ, per germline (reference sequence). The length of the CDR3 is 16 residues. The CDR3 loop is CASSSDPGQGAETQYF. The CDR3, as DNA: TGTGCTAGCAGCTCCGACCCGGGACAGGGGGCAGAGACCCAGTACTTC.

This chain links TRBV6-1 with TRBJ2-2; the D is unclear. With 5 bases removed from V and 13 bases from J, the gap between germline ends came to 17 bases. The CDR3 runs to 13 residues. Germline lookup yields CDR1 MNHNS and CDR2 SASEGT. The CDR3 nucleotides are TGTGCCAGCAGTACCCCTGGGCTTGAATGGCTGTTTTTT. Protein: CASSTPGLEWLFF.

The rearrangement joins TRBV13 to TRBJ2-6, with D perhaps matching TRBD2 (6 bases). V shed 5 bases and J shed 1 base, with 15 bases lying between them. The CDR3 is 17 residues long. Looked up from germline, CDR1 is PRHDT and CDR2 is FYEKMQ (reference sequence). As DNA, the CDR3 is TGTGCCAGCAGCGGAGGGACCTGGAGTTCTGGGGCCAACGTCCTGACTTTC. It specifies CASSGGTWSSGANVLTF.